These 7 T cell receptor beta chains originate from one sample sequenced in a study of blood T cell repertoires in COVID-19. Profiled with immunoSEQ multiplex PCR; TCRdb holds only in-frame clones, not every one. The sample yields roughly 200,000 clones, approximately 84% seen once. Sequenced: peripheral blood. The source of these receptors is a woman older than 75 with acute or convalescent COVID-19.

This chain connects TRBV10-3 to TRBJ1-5; TRBD1 might be the D (6 bases). The CDR3 is 14 residues long. The germline V and J ends were trimmed by 2 bases and 3 bases, with 8 bases remaining between them. Per germline, CDR1 ENHRY and CDR2 SYGVKD. The chain's CDR3 is CAISEGTNNQPQHF. CDR3 coding DNA: TGTGCCATCAGTGAGGGGACAAACAATCAGCCCCAGCATTTT.

The table lists this clone with a few counts. The junction does not match germline at one end; this may be a read error. V usage is TRBV2 and J usage is TRBJ2-7, with 10 positions matching TRBD2. Germline values: CDR1 SNHLY, CDR2 FYNNEI. There are 15 residues in the CDR3. The CDR3 reads CASGDGTSAFYEQYF. The DNA of the CDR3 is TGTGCCAGCGGTGACGGGACTAGCGCATTCTACGAGCAGTACTTC.

The CDR3 nucleotides are TGTGCCAGCAGCTTACTCAGGTACGAGCAGTACTTC. Protein sequence: CASSLLRYEQYF. The rearrangement uses TRBV11-2 and TRBJ2-7; D is unresolved. Germline V CDR1 and CDR2: SGHAT, FQNNGV. The CDR3 loop spans 12 amino acids. V lost 2 bases and J 4 bases, leaving 6 bases between the germline ends.

The genes are TRBV24-1 and TRBJ2-5; 7 bases match TRBD1. Germline lookup yields CDR1 KGHDR and CDR2 SFDVKD. After removal of 1 base from V and 4 bases from J, the junction contained 5 bases not matched to a gene. The CDR3 runs 15 residues. CDR3: CATSDFTDRVETQYF. CDR3 coding DNA: TGTGCCACCAGTGATTTCACCGACAGGGTAGAGACCCAGTACTTC.

The chain combines TRBV29-1 with TRBJ1-1; TRBD1 is a possible D gene (6 bases). This CDR3 region has 13 residues. Germline values: CDR1 SQVTM, CDR2 ANQGSEA. This chain's CDR3 is CSTRTEGDTEAFF. The DNA of the CDR3 is TGCAGTACGAGGACAGAGGGGGACACTGAAGCTTTCTTT.

This rearrangement joins TRBV9 to TRBJ2-1, with D maybe TRBD2 (5 bases). V was shortened by 2 bases and J by 4 bases, with 13 bases between the two germline ends. This CDR3 is 15 amino acids long. Germline loops: CDR1 SGDLS, CDR2 YYNGEE. CDR3 nucleotides: TGTGCCAGCAGCGTGGTCGGGGTCGGTTACAATGAGCAGTTCTTC. Protein product: CASSVVGVGYNEQFF.

This clone was observed many times. This same CDR3 is encoded by further DNA sequences in the sample. The chain combines TRBV5-1 with TRBJ2-3; D gene ambiguous. Per the germline V gene, CDR1 is SGHRS and CDR2 is YFSETQ. Trimming took 0 bases from V and 4 from J, leaving 6 bases between them. CDR3 length: 13 residues. CDR3 nucleotide sequence: TGCGCCAGCAGCTTGGAGCTGGCAGATACGCAGTATTTT. It translates to CASSLELADTQYF.